Following are 21 T cell receptor beta chains from one sample sequenced in a study of T cell responses to AZD1222 COVID-19 vaccine. Produced via immunoSEQ multiplex PCR; TCRdb's table is partial and in-frame only. The sample consists of 75,000 to 90,000 clones, approximately 91% of them appearing once. The material sequenced was peripheral blood, taken on day 0 of AZD1222 vaccination. The source of these receptors is an adult in good health.

This CDR3 reads CASSLSRGFGNTIYF. The CDR3 nucleotides read TGCGCCAGCAGCTTGTCCAGGGGGTTTGGAAACACCATATATTTT. The V call is TRBV5-1, the J call TRBJ1-3; 7 nucleotides line up with TRBD1. The CDR3 sequence is 15 residues long. Germline assignment: CDR1 SGHRS and CDR2 YFSETQ. J lost 3 bases, V lost 1 base, and 4 bases had no gene match.

V and J are TRBV19 and TRBJ1-5; the D gene is possibly TRBD1 (5 bases). The CDR3 is 16 residues long. Germline V gene data show CDR1 as LNHDA and CDR2 as SQIVND (reference sequence). V was shortened by 6 bases and J by 7 bases, with 22 bases between the two germline ends. CDR3 sequence (DNA): TGTGCCAGTAGCCTCCTCGGGGCGGGGACGCAGCAGCCCCAGCATTTT. Amino acid sequence: CASSLLGAGTQQPQHF.

This chain connects TRBV6-6 to TRBJ2-4, with D unclear. Germline CDR1 MNHNY, CDR2 SVGAGI (reference sequence). The germline V and J ends were trimmed by 6 bases and 0 bases, with 12 bases remaining between them. The length of the CDR3 is 15 residues. The CDR3 sequence: CASRHIGIAKNIQYF. CDR3 nucleotides: TGTGCCAGCAGGCACATAGGGATAGCCAAAAACATTCAGTACTTC.

This chain links TRBV7-9 with TRBJ1-4; a possible D gene is TRBD1 (5 bases). CDR1 is SEHNR and CDR2 is FQNEAQ in the germline V gene (reference sequence). Between the trimmed V and J ends, which lost 5 bases and 4 bases, there was a span of 11 bases. CDR3 length equals 14 residues. CDR3 loop: CASSPRAFNEKLFF. The DNA of the CDR3 is TGTGCCAGCAGCCCCAGGGCCTTTAATGAAAAACTGTTTTTT. The whole variable domain, filled in from reference TRBV7-9 and TRBJ1-4, reads DTGVSQNPRHKITKRGQNVTFRCDPISEHNRLYWYRQTLGQGPEFLTYFQNEAQLEKSRLLSDRFSAERPKGSFSTLEIQRTEQGDSAMYLCASSPRAFNEKLFFGSGTQLSVL.

The rearrangement uses TRBV18 and TRBJ1-1; 9 bases map to TRBD1. CDR3 size: 15 residues. J was trimmed by 0 bases and V by 7 bases; bases with no gene match: 6. Germline V CDR1 and CDR2: KGHSH, LQKENI. In DNA, the CDR3 is TGTGCCAGCTTAACGGGACAGGGATTGAACACTGAAGCTTTCTTT. Amino acids: CASLTGQGLNTEAFF.

The chain has TRBV5-4 and TRBJ2-7; 7 positions agree with TRBD1. Germline V gene sequence: CDR1 SGHNT, CDR2 YYREEE (reference sequence). This CDR3 region has 14 residues. Trimming at V came to 4 bases and at J to 4 bases, leaving 8 bases not matched to a gene. The CDR3 DNA is TGTGCCAGCAGCCTGGCCGAGGGGGCATACGAGCAGTACTTC. Translating gives CASSLAEGAYEQYF.

The chain joins TRBV19 to TRBJ1-5; D is ambiguous. Germline V lookup: CDR1 LNHDA, CDR2 SQIVND (reference sequence). The V and J ends lost 1 base and 4 bases respectively, with 8 bases between them. The CDR3 loop spans 14 amino acids. CDR3 residues: CASSIAASNQPQHF. The CDR3 bases are TGTGCCAGTAGTATAGCGGCGTCGAATCAGCCCCAGCATTTT.

The chain joins TRBV4-3 to TRBJ2-4; a weak D match, TRBD1 (7 bases). Per the germline V gene, CDR1 is LGHNA and CDR2 is YSLEER. CDR3 length equals 19 residues. The V gene lost 0 bases and the J gene lost 0 bases, with 18 bases spanning the gap. The CDR3 region has the DNA TGCGCCAGCAGCCAAGATTTACCAGGGGGGCTAGTAGCCAAAAACATTCAGTACTTC. This encodes CASSQDLPGGLVAKNIQYF.

The CDR3 reads CASSLLAGGQETQYF. CDR3 coding DNA: TGTGCCAGCAGCTTACTAGCGGGGGGTCAAGAGACCCAGTACTTC. V is TRBV7-3 and J is TRBJ2-5; 11 bases align to TRBD2. Germline values: CDR1 SGHTA, CDR2 FQGTGA. V trimming: 2 bases; J trimming: 2 bases; junction bases outside the gene matches: 1. This CDR3 spans 15 amino acids.

The chain carries TRBV27 and TRBJ1-2, with D possibly matching TRBD1 (5 bases). Germline values: CDR1 MNHEY, CDR2 SMNVEV (reference sequence). This CDR3 comprises 13 residues. Trimming took off 6 bases at V and 4 bases at J, with 12 bases between the two ends. Written as DNA, the CDR3 is TGTGCCAGCAGCCCCAGGACAAGCTATGGCTACACCTTC. It translates to CASSPRTSYGYTF.

This clone was found once. The chain recombines TRBV30 with TRBJ1-2; D perhaps matches TRBD1 (5 bases). There are 13 residues in the CDR3. Trimming took 4 bases from V and 2 from J, leaving 11 bases between them. Germline lookup yields CDR1 GTSNPN and CDR2 SVGIG (reference sequence). The CDR3 loop is CAWTSGGNYGYTF. The CDR3 bases are TGTGCCTGGACGTCCGGGGGGAACTATGGCTACACCTTC.

This clone was seen once. The chain combines TRBV5-1 with TRBJ2-5; a weak D match, TRBD2 (7 bases). CDR1 is SGHRS, CDR2 YFSETQ, per germline. The ends were cut back, 5 bases at V and 5 bases at J, with 28 bases in the middle. CDR3 length equals 18 residues. Here the CDR3 reads CASSFPSLGGASGETQYF. The CDR3 nucleotides read TGCGCCAGCAGTTTCCCGTCCCTGGGGGGGGCATCTGGGGAGACCCAGTACTTC.

The chain carries TRBV7-2 and TRBJ2-7, with D perhaps matching TRBD1 or TRBD2 (5 bases each). This CDR3 is 19 amino acids long. Germline V gene data show CDR1 as SGHTA and CDR2 as FQGNSA. Trimming left V 5 bases short and J 2 bases short, with 28 bases between. Written as DNA, the CDR3 is TGTGCCAGCAGCATTACCGGGACGAGGGGATCAAAAGGTGCCTACGAGCAGTACTTC. It encodes CASSITGTRGSKGAYEQYF.

The rearrangement uses TRBV6-6 and TRBJ2-7, with TRBD1 matching over 9 bases. Trimming took 0 bases from V and 4 from J; bases not matched to a gene: 1. The CDR3 contains 14 residues. The germline V gene has CDR1 MNHNY and CDR2 SVGAGI (reference sequence). The CDR3, as DNA: TGTGCCAGCAGTTACTCGACAGGGGGGTACGAGCAGTACTTC. It encodes CASSYSTGGYEQYF.

On this clone itself: A read error may account for a junction end that differs from germline. This sequence joins TRBV7-7 and TRBJ2-5; D is uncertain. The CDR3 has 14 residues. Germline CDR1 SSHAT, CDR2 FNYEAQ (reference sequence). CDR3 amino acids: CASSSSRTQETQYF. The CDR3 DNA reads TGTGCTAGCAGCTCCTCAAGAACCCAAGAGACCCAGTACTTC. Combining the CDR3 with reference TRBV7-7 and TRBJ2-5 gives the whole variable domain GAGVSQSPRYKVTKRGQDVTLRCDPISSHATLYWYQQALGQGPEFLTYFNYEAQPDKSGLPSDRFSAERPEGSISTLTIQRTEQRDSAMYRCASSSSRTQETQYFGPGTRLLVL.

This clone was detected once. This CDR3 is CASSPHNQPQHF. The CDR3, as DNA: TGTGCCAGCAGTCCTCATAATCAGCCCCAGCATTTT. The rearrangement joins TRBV27 to TRBJ1-5; D gene unclear. The ends were cut back, 5 bases at V and 4 bases at J, with 6 bases in the middle. The germline gives CDR1 MNHEY, CDR2 SMNVEV (reference sequence). This CDR3 contains 12 residues.

The chain uses TRBV10-3 and TRBJ2-7; 10 bases map to TRBD1. CDR3 length equals 15 residues. The V gene's germline CDR1 is ENHRY and CDR2 SYGVKD. The V segment lost 4 bases and the J segment 3 bases; nucleotides outside the gene matches: 6. The CDR3 loop is CAISVGGQGYYEQYF. The CDR3 DNA follows: TGTGCCATCAGTGTAGGGGGACAGGGGTACTACGAGCAGTACTTC.

The J gene is TRBJ2-1, the V gene TRBV7-9, with TRBD2 identical over 8 bases. Germline CDR1 reads SEHNR; CDR2 reads FQNEAQ (reference sequence). V was pared by 5 bases and J by 10 bases, with 7 bases of the junction left unmatched. The CDR3 extends over 13 amino acids. The CDR3 reads CASSAGRAGEQFF. CDR3 coding DNA: TGTGCCAGCAGCGCCGGGAGGGCTGGAGAGCAGTTCTTC.

The V call is TRBV10-1, the J call TRBJ2-3; TRBD1 or TRBD2 may be the D gene (5 bases each). Trimming shortened V by 3 bases and J by 0 bases, and 19 bases separated the two germline ends. This CDR3 is built from 18 residues. CDR1 and CDR2 (germline): WNHNN, SYGVQD (reference sequence). CDR3 DNA: TGCGCCAGCAGTGATTCAATTGTGGGGGATACTAGCACAGATACGCAGTATTTT. It translates to CASSDSIVGDTSTDTQYF.

This chain links TRBV18 with TRBJ1-2; 11 bases map to TRBD1. Germline V lookup: CDR1 KGHSH, CDR2 LQKENI. Trimming removed 3 bases from V and 7 bases from J; junction bases left unmatched: 13. The CDR3 length is 17 residues. CDR3: CASSPSPTGTGGRGYTF. In DNA, the CDR3 is TGTGCCAGCTCACCCTCCCCTACCGGGACAGGGGGACGTGGCTACACCTTC.

This clone appeared a single time. The chain couples TRBV19 to TRBJ2-3, with 10 bases that match TRBD2. CDR1 is LNHDA and CDR2 is SQIVND in the germline V gene (reference sequence). The CDR3 contains 15 residues. V trimming: 7 bases; J trimming: 4 bases; junction bases outside the gene matches: 8. The CDR3 is CASMERGGRPDTQYF. The CDR3, as DNA: TGTGCCAGTATGGAGCGGGGGGGCAGGCCAGATACGCAGTATTTT.